The following is a T cell receptor beta chain sequence with its context. The antigen is unknown. The repertoire was sequenced with immunoSEQ multiplex PCR; TCRdb's copy has only in-frame clones and lacks some. The sample has roughly 140,000 clones, more than 75% seen once. The data derive from a study of T cell responses to AZD1222 COVID-19 vaccine. The study's findings and limits: Sampled repertoires all dated from after the peak T cell response. An increase in Spike-specific TCR breadth and depth was observed after two AZD1222 doses. Clonal diversity was possibly underestimated, and white British individuals and females predominated among donors.

This TCR derives from an adult who received the AZD1222 COVID-19 vaccine. Material: peripheral blood, obtained 28 days after the second AZD1222 dose.

The CDR3 bases are TGTGCCAGTAGTACCTCGCGCCGACAGGACCCCTATCGTCACCAGCATTTT. This sequence encodes CASSTSRRQDPYRHQHF. V gene TRBV19 combines with J gene TRBJ1-5, with D perhaps TRBD1 (6 bases). The CDR3 extends over 17 amino acids. The germline V gene has CDR1 LNHDA and CDR2 SQIVND (reference sequence). The ends were cut back, 4 bases at V and 12 bases at J, with 28 bases in the middle.